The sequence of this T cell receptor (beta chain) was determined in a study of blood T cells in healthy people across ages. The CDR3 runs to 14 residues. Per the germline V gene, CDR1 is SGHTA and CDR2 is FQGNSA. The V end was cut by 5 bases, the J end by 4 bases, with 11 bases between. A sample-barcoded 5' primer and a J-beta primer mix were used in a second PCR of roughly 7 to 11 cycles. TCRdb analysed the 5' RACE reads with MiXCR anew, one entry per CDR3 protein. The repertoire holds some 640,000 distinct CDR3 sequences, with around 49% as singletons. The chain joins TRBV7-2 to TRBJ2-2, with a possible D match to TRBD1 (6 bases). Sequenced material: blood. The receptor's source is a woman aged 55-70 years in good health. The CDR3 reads CASSRTGFTGELFF. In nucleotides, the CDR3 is TGTGCCAGCAGCCGAACAGGGTTCACCGGGGAGCTGTTTTTT.